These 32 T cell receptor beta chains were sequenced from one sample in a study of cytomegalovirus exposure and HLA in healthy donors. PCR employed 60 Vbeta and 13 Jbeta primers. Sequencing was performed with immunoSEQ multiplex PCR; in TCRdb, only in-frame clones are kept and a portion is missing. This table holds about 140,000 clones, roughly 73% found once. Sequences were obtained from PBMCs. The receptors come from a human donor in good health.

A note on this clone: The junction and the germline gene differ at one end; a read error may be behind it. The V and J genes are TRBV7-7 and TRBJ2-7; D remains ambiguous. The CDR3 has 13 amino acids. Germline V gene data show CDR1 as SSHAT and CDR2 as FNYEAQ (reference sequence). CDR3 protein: CASSLAETYEQYF. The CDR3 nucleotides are TGTGCTAGCAGCTTAGCCGAGACCTACGAGCAGTACTTC. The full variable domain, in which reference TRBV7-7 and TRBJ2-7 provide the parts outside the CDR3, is GAGVSQSPRYKVTKRGQDVTLRCDPISSHATLYWYQQALGQGPEFLTYFNYEAQPDKSGLPSDRFSAERPEGSISTLTIQRTEQRDSAMYRCASSLAETYEQYFGPGTRLTVT.

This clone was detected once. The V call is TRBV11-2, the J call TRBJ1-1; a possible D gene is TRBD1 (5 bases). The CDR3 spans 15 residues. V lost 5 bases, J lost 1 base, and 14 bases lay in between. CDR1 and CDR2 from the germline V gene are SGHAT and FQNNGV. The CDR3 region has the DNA TGTGCCAGCAGCACACTCAGGGCAACGAACACTGAAGCTTTCTTT. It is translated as CASSTLRATNTEAFF.

The CDR3: CASRKDRSYGYTF. CDR3 bases: TGTGCCAGCAGAAAAGACAGAAGCTATGGCTACACCTTC. J is TRBJ1-2 and V is TRBV7-9; D perhaps matches TRBD1 (5 bases). Trimming removed 6 bases at V and 4 bases at J, with 12 bases between. Germline V gives CDR1 SEHNR, CDR2 FQNEAQ (reference sequence). The CDR3 totals 13 residues.

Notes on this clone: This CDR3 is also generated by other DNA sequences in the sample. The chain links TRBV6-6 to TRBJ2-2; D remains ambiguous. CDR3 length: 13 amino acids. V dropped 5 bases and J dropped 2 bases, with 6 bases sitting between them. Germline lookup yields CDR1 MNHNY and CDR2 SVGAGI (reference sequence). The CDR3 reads CASSGSNTGELFF. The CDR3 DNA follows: TGTGCCAGCAGTGGCAGTAACACCGGGGAGCTGTTTTTT.

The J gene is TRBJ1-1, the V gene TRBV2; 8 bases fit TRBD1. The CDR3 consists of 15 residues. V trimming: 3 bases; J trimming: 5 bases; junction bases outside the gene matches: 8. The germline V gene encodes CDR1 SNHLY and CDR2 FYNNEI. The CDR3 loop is CASSDLPGGRTEAFF. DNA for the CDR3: TGTGCCAGCAGTGATTTGCCAGGGGGCAGAACTGAAGCTTTCTTT.

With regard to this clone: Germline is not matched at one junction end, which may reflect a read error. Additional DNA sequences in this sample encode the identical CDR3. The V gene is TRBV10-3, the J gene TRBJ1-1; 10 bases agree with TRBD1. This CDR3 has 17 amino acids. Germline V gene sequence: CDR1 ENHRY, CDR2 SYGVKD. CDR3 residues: CAISETRDRGLGTEAFF. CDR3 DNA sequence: TGTGCCATCAGTGAGACGAGGGACAGGGGATTAGGCACTGAGGCTTTCTTT.

CDR3 protein: CASSSLAGGAGETQYF. Here the CDR3 DNA reads TGTGCCAGCAGCTCCCTGGCGGGGGGGGCAGGAGAGACCCAGTACTTC. V and J are TRBV7-2 and TRBJ2-5, with TRBD2 matching over 9 bases. Germline trimming cut 4 bases from V and 4 bases from J; bases unmatched to any gene: 10. This CDR3 spans 16 amino acids. CDR1 is SGHTA, CDR2 FQGNSA, per germline.

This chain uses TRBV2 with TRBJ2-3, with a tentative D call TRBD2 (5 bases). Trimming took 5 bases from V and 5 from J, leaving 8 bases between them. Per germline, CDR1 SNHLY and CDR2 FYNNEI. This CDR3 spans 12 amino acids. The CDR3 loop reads CASSKAGDTQYF. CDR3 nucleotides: TGTGCCAGCAGTAAGGCGGGAGATACGCAGTATTTT.

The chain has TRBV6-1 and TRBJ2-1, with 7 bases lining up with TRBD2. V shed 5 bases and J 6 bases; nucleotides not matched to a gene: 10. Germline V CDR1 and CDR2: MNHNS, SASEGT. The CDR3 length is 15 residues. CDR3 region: CASSPYERDSNEQFF. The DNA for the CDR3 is TGTGCCAGCAGTCCCTACGAGCGGGACTCCAATGAGCAGTTCTTC.

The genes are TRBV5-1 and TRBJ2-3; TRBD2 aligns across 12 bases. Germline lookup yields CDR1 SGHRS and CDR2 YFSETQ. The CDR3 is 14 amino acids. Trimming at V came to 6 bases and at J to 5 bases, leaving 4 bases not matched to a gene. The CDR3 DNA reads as TGCGCCAGCACTAGCGGGAGGGCCTTAGATACGCAGTATTTT. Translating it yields CASTSGRALDTQYF.

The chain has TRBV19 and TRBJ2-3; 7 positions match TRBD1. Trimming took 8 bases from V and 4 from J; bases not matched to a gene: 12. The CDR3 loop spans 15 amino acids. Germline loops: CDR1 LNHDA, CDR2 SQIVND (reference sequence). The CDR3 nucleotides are TGTGCCAGTGGGACCCCGACAGGGACCCCAGATACGCAGTATTTT. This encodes CASGTPTGTPDTQYF.

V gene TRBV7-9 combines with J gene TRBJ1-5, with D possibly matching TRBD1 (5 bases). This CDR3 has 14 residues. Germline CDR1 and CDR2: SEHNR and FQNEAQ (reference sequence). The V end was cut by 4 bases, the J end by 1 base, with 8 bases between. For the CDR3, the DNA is TGTGCCAGCAGCTCCCAGGGAAGCAATCAGCCCCAGCATTTT. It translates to CASSSQGSNQPQHF.

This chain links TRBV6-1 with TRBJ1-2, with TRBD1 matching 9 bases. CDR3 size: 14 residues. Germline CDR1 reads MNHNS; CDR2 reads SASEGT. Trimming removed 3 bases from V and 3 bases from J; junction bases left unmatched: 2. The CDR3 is CASSDRDRDYGYTF. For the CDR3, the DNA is TGTGCCAGCAGTGACCGGGACAGGGACTATGGCTACACCTTC.

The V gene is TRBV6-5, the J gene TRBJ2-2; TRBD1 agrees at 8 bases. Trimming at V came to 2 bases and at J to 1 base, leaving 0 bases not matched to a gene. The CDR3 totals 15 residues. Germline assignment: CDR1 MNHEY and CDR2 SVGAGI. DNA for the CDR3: TGTGCCAGCAGTTACGGGACAGGGAACACCGGGGAGCTGTTTTTT. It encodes CASSYGTGNTGELFF.

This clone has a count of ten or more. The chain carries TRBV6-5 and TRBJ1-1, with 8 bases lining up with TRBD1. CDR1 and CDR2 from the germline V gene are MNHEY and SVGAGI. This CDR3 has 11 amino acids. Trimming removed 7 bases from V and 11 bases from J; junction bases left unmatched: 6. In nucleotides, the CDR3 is TGTGCCAGCACCTCAGGGGGCCGTGCTTTCTTT. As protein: CASTSGGRAFF.

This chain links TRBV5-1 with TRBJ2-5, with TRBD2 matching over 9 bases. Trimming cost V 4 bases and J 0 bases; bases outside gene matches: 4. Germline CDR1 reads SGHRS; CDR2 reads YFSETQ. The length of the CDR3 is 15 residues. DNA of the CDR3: TGCGCCAGCAGCGAGCGGGGGGCCCACCAAGAGACCCAGTACTTC. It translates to CASSERGAHQETQYF.

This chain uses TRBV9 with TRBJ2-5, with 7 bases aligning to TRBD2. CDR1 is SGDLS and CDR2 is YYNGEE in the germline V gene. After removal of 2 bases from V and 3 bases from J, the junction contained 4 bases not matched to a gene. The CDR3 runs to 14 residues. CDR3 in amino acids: CASSVGGLEETQYF. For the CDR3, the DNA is TGTGCCAGCAGCGTTGGAGGACTAGAAGAGACCCAGTACTTC.

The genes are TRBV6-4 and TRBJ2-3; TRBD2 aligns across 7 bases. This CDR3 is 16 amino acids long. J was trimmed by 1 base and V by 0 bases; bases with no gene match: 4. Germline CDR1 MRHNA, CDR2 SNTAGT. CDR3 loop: CASSDSGGSGTDTQYF. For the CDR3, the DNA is TGTGCCAGCAGTGACTCGGGCGGGAGTGGCACAGATACGCAGTATTTT.

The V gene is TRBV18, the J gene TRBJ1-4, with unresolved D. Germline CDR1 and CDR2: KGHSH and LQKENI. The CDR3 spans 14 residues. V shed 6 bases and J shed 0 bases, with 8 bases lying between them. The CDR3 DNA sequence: TGTGCCAGCTCGGAGGCTACAACTAATGAAAAACTGTTTTTT. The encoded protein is CASSEATTNEKLFF.

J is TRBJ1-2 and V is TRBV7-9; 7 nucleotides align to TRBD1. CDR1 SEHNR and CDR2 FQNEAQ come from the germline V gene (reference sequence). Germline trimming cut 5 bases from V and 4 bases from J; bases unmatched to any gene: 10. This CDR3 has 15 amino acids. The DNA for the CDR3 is TGTGCCAGCAGCATCACAGGGGCCGGGGCCTATGGCTACACCTTC. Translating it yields CASSITGAGAYGYTF.

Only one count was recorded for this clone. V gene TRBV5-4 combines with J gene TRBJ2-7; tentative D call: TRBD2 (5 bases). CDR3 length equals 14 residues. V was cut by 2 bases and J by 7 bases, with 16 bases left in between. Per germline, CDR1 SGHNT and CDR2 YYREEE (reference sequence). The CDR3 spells CASSFGSRGNEQYF. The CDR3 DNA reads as TGTGCCAGCAGCTTCGGTTCACGGGGTAATGAGCAGTACTTC.

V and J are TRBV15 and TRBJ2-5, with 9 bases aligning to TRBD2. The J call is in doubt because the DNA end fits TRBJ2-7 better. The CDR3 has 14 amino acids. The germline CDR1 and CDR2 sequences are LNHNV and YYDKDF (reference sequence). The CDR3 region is CATSETSGPYEQYF. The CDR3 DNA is TGTGCCACCAGCGAAACTAGCGGGCCTTACGAGCAGTACTTC.

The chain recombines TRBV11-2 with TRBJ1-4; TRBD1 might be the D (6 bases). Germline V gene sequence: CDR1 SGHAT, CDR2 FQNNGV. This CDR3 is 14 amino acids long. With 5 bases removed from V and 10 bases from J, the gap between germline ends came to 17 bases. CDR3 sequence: CASSPGRDIGKLFF. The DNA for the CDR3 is TGTGCCAGCAGCCCGGGACGGGACATTGGAAAACTGTTTTTT.

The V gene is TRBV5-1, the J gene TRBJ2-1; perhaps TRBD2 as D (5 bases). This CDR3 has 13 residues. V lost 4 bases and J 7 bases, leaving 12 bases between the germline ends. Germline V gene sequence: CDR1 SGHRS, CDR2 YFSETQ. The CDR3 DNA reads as TGCGCCAGCAGCACCGGGAACCAAAATGAGCAGTTCTTC. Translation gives CASSTGNQNEQFF.

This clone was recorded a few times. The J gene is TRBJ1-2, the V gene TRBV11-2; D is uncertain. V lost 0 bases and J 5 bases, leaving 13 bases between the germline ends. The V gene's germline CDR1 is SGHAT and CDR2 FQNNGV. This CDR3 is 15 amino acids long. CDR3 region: CASSLDHEAVYGYTF. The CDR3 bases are TGTGCCAGCAGCTTAGATCATGAGGCCGTTTATGGCTACACCTTC.

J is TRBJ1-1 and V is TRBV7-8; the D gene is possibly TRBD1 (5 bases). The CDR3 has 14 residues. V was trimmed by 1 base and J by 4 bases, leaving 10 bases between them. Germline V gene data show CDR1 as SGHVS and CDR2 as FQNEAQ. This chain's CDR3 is CASSLGGFSTEAFF. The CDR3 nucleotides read TGTGCCAGCAGCTTAGGGGGCTTTAGCACTGAAGCTTTCTTT.

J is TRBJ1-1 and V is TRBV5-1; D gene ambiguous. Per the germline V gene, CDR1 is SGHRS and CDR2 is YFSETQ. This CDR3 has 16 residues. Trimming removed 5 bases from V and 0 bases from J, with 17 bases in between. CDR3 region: CASSTGSSGMNTEAFF. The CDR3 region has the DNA TGCGCCAGCAGTACGGGGTCGTCGGGGATGAACACTGAAGCTTTCTTT. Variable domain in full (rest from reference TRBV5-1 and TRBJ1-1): KAGVTQTPRYLIKTRGQQVTLSCSPISGHRSVSWYQQTPGQGLQFLFEYFSETQRNKGNFPGRFSGRQFSNSRSEMNVSTLELGDSALYLCASSTGSSGMNTEAFFGQGTRLTVV.

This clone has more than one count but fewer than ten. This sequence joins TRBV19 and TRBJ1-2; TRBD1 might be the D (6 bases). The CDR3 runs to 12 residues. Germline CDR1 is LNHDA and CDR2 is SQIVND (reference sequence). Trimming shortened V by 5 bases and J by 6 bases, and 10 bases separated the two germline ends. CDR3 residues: CASSRDIHGYTF. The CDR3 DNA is TGTGCCAGTAGTCGGGACATTCATGGCTACACCTTC.

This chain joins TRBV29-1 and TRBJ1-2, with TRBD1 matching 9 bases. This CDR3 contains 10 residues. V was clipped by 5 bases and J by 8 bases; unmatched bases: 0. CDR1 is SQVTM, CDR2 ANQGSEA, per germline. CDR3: CSVTGGGYTF. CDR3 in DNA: TGCAGCGTTACAGGGGGCGGCTACACCTTC.

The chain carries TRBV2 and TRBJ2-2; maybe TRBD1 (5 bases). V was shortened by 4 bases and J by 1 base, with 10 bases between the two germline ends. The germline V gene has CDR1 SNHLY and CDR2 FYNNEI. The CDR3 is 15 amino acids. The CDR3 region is CASSARTMNTGELFF. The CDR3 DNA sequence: TGTGCCAGCAGTGCGAGGACAATGAACACCGGGGAGCTGTTTTTT.

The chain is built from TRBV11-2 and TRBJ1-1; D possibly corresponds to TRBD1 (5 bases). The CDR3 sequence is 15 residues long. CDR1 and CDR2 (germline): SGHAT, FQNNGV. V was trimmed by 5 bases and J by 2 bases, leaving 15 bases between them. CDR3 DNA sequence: TGTGCCAGCAGCACTGGGGGGGGTGGCAACACTGAAGCTTTCTTT. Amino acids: CASSTGGGGNTEAFF.

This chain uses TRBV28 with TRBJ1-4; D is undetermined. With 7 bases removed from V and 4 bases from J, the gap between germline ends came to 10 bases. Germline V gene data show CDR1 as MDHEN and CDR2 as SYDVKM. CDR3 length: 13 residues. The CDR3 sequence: CASKTGGNEKLFF. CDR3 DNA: TGTGCCAGCAAGACGGGTGGTAATGAAAAACTGTTTTTT.